The source of this TCR beta chain is a study of blood T cell repertoires in COVID-19. The CDR3 extends over 17 amino acids. Germline CDR1 SGHRS, CDR2 YFSETQ. V shed 2 bases and J shed 2 bases, with 17 bases lying between them. As processed by the authors: Amplified reference gene primers provided the basis for estimating nucleated cell counts. This table comes from immunoSEQ multiplex PCR, and its TCRdb copy is limited to in-frame clones, with some not included. The DNA was the basis for D and trimming; V, J and clone size are from that table. The sample gives roughly 200,000 clones, 85% of which show up once; roughly 20% is in the top ten.

The chain links TRBV5-1 to TRBJ2-1; tentative D call: TRBD1 (7 bases). This sequence was found in a man aged 40-50 years who had recovered from COVID-19. Sequencing was performed on PBMCs or T cells enriched from blood (not recorded which). The CDR3 DNA sequence: TGCGCCAGCAGCTTACCAGGGGGAGCGGGCCCCTACAATGAGCAGTTCTTC. Residues: CASSLPGGAGPYNEQFF. Drawing the rest from reference TRBV5-1 and TRBJ2-1, the complete variable domain is KAGVTQTPRYLIKTRGQQVTLSCSPISGHRSVSWYQQTPGQGLQFLFEYFSETQRNKGNFPGRFSGRQFSNSRSEMNVSTLELGDSALYLCASSLPGGAGPYNEQFFGPGTRLTVL.